Presented here are 22 T cell receptor beta chains from one specimen sequenced in a study of OX40 agonist ivuxolimab in advanced cancers. Library creation used the immunoSEQ multiplex PCR assay. In TCRdb, the immuneACCESS table is reduced to in-frame sequences with V and J assigned. These tables do not hold every clone; where another copy was compared, an unresolved V gene accounts for under half, and the others remain unexplained. This sample holds under 20,000 clones; about 90% were observed only once. The top ten hold 30% to 35% of the sample. The specimen comprised CD4+ or CD8+ T cells sorted from blood, sampled in a trial of the OX40 agonist ivuxolimab. The receptors stem from an adult with an advanced solid tumor such as melanoma, head and neck, liver or kidney cancer.

The gene calls are TRBV7-8 and TRBJ2-1; 7 positions match TRBD2. With V trimmed by 1 base and J by 4 bases, 4 bases remained unmatched. CDR1 SGHVS and CDR2 FQNEAQ come from the germline V gene. The CDR3 covers 15 residues. The CDR3: CASSLVGSGYNEQFF. CDR3 DNA: TGTGCCAGCAGCTTAGTGGGTAGCGGGTACAATGAGCAGTTCTTC.

The chain links TRBV6-4 to TRBJ2-3; D is unresolved. V was trimmed by 0 bases and J by 7 bases, leaving 11 bases between them. The CDR3 runs to 14 residues. Germline V gene lookup returns CDR1 MRHNA and CDR2 SNTAGT. The CDR3: CASSDSDLRNTQYF. The CDR3 nucleotides read TGTGCCAGCAGTGACTCGGACCTAAGGAATACGCAGTATTTT.

Written as DNA, the CDR3 is TGTGCCAGTAGTATTCTGACGGGCATGAACACTGAAGCTTTCTTT. This encodes CASSILTGMNTEAFF. The rearrangement links TRBV19 to TRBJ1-1; unclear D gene. Germline CDR1 reads LNHDA; CDR2 reads SQIVND (reference sequence). CDR3 length: 15 residues. V shed 3 bases and J shed 0 bases, with 11 bases lying between them.

The chain has TRBV5-1 and TRBJ2-2; 11 bases are a match to TRBD2. Germline V gene lookup returns CDR1 SGHRS and CDR2 YFSETQ. J gave up 2 bases and V 2 bases, and 2 bases lay outside the gene matches. The CDR3 covers 16 residues. This CDR3 is CASSFSGRANTGELFF. The CDR3 DNA sequence: TGCGCCAGCAGCTTTAGCGGGAGGGCCAACACCGGGGAGCTGTTTTTT.

The rearrangement joins TRBV30 to TRBJ2-7; D unresolved. V lost 0 bases and J 1 base, leaving 4 bases between the germline ends. Germline values: CDR1 GTSNPN, CDR2 SVGIG (reference sequence). This CDR3 is built from 12 residues. As DNA, the CDR3 is TGTGCCTGGAGTGTAGCGTCCTACGAGCAGTACTTC. Encoded protein: CAWSVASYEQYF. Variable domain in full (rest from reference TRBV30 and TRBJ2-7): SQTIHQWPATLVQPVGSPLSLECTVEGTSNPNLYWYRQAAGRGLQLLFYSVGIGQISSEVPQNLSASRPQDRQFILSSKKLLLSDSGFYLCAWSVASYEQYFGPGTRLTVT.

V usage is TRBV28 and J usage is TRBJ2-5; D remains ambiguous. Germline lookup yields CDR1 MDHEN and CDR2 SYDVKM. V was trimmed by 2 bases and J by 2 bases, leaving 12 bases between them. This CDR3 has 15 amino acids. The CDR3 DNA is TGTGCCAGCAGTTTAGAGGCATCGGGTCAAGAGACCCAGTACTTC. As protein: CASSLEASGQETQYF.

This chain uses TRBV5-6 with TRBJ2-2; the D is unclear. The ends were cut back, 3 bases at V and 6 bases at J, with 12 bases in the middle. The germline V gene has CDR1 SGHDT and CDR2 YYEEEE. The CDR3 loop spans 14 amino acids. CDR3 sequence reads: CASSYYAAPGELFF. The CDR3 nucleotides read TGTGCCAGCAGCTACTATGCAGCGCCCGGGGAGCTGTTTTTT.

Here the CDR3 reads CASSDDRAYEQYF. Written as DNA, the CDR3 is TGTGCCAGCAGCGATGACAGAGCATACGAGCAGTACTTC. The chain has TRBV6-1 and TRBJ2-7; tentatively, D is TRBD1 (5 bases). This CDR3 comprises 13 residues. Germline assignment: CDR1 MNHNS and CDR2 SASEGT. The V end lost 6 bases, the J end lost 4 bases, and 13 bases lay between the germline ends.

The chain recombines TRBV28 with TRBJ2-7; a weak D match, TRBD2 (5 bases). This CDR3 comprises 15 residues. The V gene's germline CDR1 is MDHEN and CDR2 SYDVKM. Trimming cost V 10 bases and J 0 bases, with 19 bases left between them. CDR3 amino acids: CANSKIGSGSYEQYF. In nucleotides, the CDR3 is TGTGCCAACTCCAAAATTGGGAGTGGCTCCTACGAGCAGTACTTC.

V is TRBV6-5 and J is TRBJ2-7; D tentatively fits TRBD1 or TRBD2 (6 bases each). This CDR3 region has 16 residues. V lost 2 bases to trimming and J lost 2 bases, with 16 bases between them. CDR1 and CDR2 from the germline V gene are MNHEY and SVGAGI. The CDR3 nucleotides are TGTGCCAGCAGTTACGGACCGGGGGACACAACCTACGAGCAGTACTTC. It translates to CASSYGPGDTTYEQYF.

The chain has TRBV19 and TRBJ1-2; a weak D match, TRBD1 (5 bases). CDR1 and CDR2 from the germline V gene are LNHDA and SQIVND (reference sequence). Trimming pared 9 bases from V and 2 bases from J, leaving 13 bases between. The CDR3 runs to 13 residues. CDR3 amino acids: CASRTGGNYGYTF. The CDR3 DNA is TGTGCCAGCAGAACGGGGGGGAACTATGGCTACACCTTC.

The gene calls are TRBV2 and TRBJ1-4, with TRBD1 matching over 7 bases. The CDR3 is 15 residues long. The J segment lost 0 bases and the V segment lost 6 bases, leaving 4 bases of the junction unmatched. Germline lookup yields CDR1 SNHLY and CDR2 FYNNEI. The CDR3 here is CASRVGTATNEKLFF. In DNA, the CDR3 is TGTGCCAGCAGAGTCGGGACAGCAACTAATGAAAAACTGTTTTTT.

The V and J genes are TRBV7-9 and TRBJ2-7; tentative D call: TRBD2 (5 bases). This CDR3 has 17 amino acids. Trimming shortened V by 5 bases and J by 2 bases, and 22 bases separated the two germline ends. CDR1 and CDR2 (germline): SEHNR, FQNEAQ (reference sequence). The DNA of the CDR3 is TGTGCCAGCAGCGATAATAGTAAAGGGTGGGAGACCTACGAGCAGTACTTC. It encodes CASSDNSKGWETYEQYF.

The CDR3 loop is CASSQPGTGAYNEQFF. In nucleotides, the CDR3 is TGTGCCAGCAGCCAACCGGGGACGGGAGCCTACAATGAGCAGTTCTTC. V usage is TRBV14 and J usage is TRBJ2-1; D is perhaps TRBD2 (6 bases). The ends were cut back, 2 bases at V and 2 bases at J, with 13 bases in the middle. CDR1 is SGHDN and CDR2 is FVKESK in the germline V gene. The length of the CDR3 is 16 residues.

J is TRBJ2-1 and V is TRBV9; 7 bases are a match to TRBD2. This CDR3 comprises 15 residues. The germline gives CDR1 SGDLS, CDR2 YYNGEE. J gave up 4 bases and V 3 bases, and 7 bases lay outside the gene matches. The CDR3 loop is CASSASGLGYNEQFF. The DNA for the CDR3 is TGTGCCAGCAGCGCATCAGGACTAGGTTACAATGAGCAGTTCTTC.

The chain uses TRBV9 and TRBJ2-1, with D perhaps being TRBD1 or TRBD2 (6 bases each). This CDR3 has 14 amino acids. V gave up 2 bases and J gave up 7 bases, with 13 bases separating them. Germline CDR1 reads SGDLS; CDR2 reads YYNGEE. This CDR3 reads CASSVGGGKNEQFF. The CDR3 coding sequence is TGTGCCAGCAGCGTGGGGGGCGGGAAGAATGAGCAGTTCTTC.

This CDR3 reads CASSLEIGQETQYF. The CDR3 DNA reads TGTGCCAGCAGCTTAGAAATCGGCCAAGAGACCCAGTACTTC. The chain uses TRBV7-8 and TRBJ2-5, with unresolved D. CDR3 size: 14 residues. CDR1 is SGHVS and CDR2 is FQNEAQ in the germline V gene. Trimming removed 1 base at V and 1 base at J, with 7 bases between.

The rearrangement joins TRBV13 to TRBJ2-1, with a possible D match to TRBD2 (5 bases). V shed 4 bases and J shed 2 bases, with 15 bases lying between them. The CDR3 sequence is 16 residues long. CDR1 and CDR2 (germline): PRHDT, FYEKMQ (reference sequence). As DNA, the CDR3 is TGTGCCAGCAGCTGGAGAGCGGAGAACCCCTACAATGAGCAGTTCTTC. Its protein is CASSWRAENPYNEQFF.

The gene calls are TRBV5-1 and TRBJ2-7; D may be TRBD1 or TRBD2 (5 bases each). V was shortened by 0 bases and J by 2 bases, with 12 bases between the two germline ends. This CDR3 is built from 15 residues. The germline CDR1 and CDR2 sequences are SGHRS and YFSETQ. CDR3 sequence: CASSLGPGTTYEQYF. CDR3 in DNA: TGCGCCAGCAGCTTGGGCCCAGGGACGACCTACGAGCAGTACTTC.

The chain uses TRBV19 and TRBJ2-5; the D gene is possibly TRBD2 (5 bases). Near its end, the DNA agrees better with TRBJ2-7, so the J call may be wrong. CDR1 and CDR2 from the germline V gene are LNHDA and SQIVND (reference sequence). The CDR3 is 14 residues long. The CDR3 spells CASSPDGLSYEQYF. CDR3 bases: TGTGCCAGTAGCCCCGATGGACTCTCCTACGAGCAGTACTTC.

This chain uses TRBV7-8 with TRBJ2-3, with 8 bases that match TRBD1. The length of the CDR3 is 16 residues. The V and J ends lost 1 base and 4 bases, in that order; junction bases with no gene match: 7. Germline-derived CDR1 and CDR2 are SGHVS and FQNEAQ. CDR3 coding DNA: TGTGCCAGCAGCTTAGTTCTGGACAGGGCGGCAGATACGCAGTATTTT. This codes for CASSLVLDRAADTQYF.

This clone was detected once. The chain employs TRBV5-6 and TRBJ2-2, with 9 bases lining up with TRBD2. The CDR3 is 15 residues long. Germline V gene sequence: CDR1 SGHDT, CDR2 YYEEEE. The V segment lost 4 bases and the J segment 3 bases; nucleotides outside the gene matches: 4. CDR3 in amino acids: CASSPSGMDTGELFF. In nucleotides, the CDR3 is TGTGCCAGCAGCCCTAGCGGGATGGACACCGGGGAGCTGTTTTTT.